The 3 T cell receptor beta chains below were found in one sample sequenced in a study of cytomegalovirus exposure and HLA in healthy donors (dated by TCRdb to the late 2010s). The library relied on the immunoSEQ multiplex PCR assay. For the multiplex PCR, a mixture combining 60 forward primers for TCR Vbeta segments and 13 reverse primers for TCR Jbeta segments was used. TCRdb holds this immuneACCESS table with in-frame rearrangements only. Some clones are missing; in checked studies, unresolved V genes explain under half, and the rest has no known cause. The sample table holds approximately 110,000 clones. Roughly 3.5% of the sample is in the top ten clones. Specimen: PBMCs. The receptors originated from a man between 18 and 29 years old in good health and CMV-seronegative.

The rearrangement uses TRBV4-1 and TRBJ1-2; 7 bases match TRBD1. Germline CDR1 and CDR2: MGHRA and YSYEKL. The CDR3 is made up of 15 amino acids. Germline trimming cut 0 bases from V and 4 bases from J; bases unmatched to any gene: 5. In DNA, the CDR3 is TGCGCCAGCAGCCAAGATCAGGGGGGCGTCTATGGCTACACCTTC. The encoded protein is CASSQDQGGVYGYTF.

The V gene is TRBV18, the J gene TRBJ2-1, with a tentative D call TRBD2 (6 bases). The germline CDR1 and CDR2 sequences are KGHSH and LQKENI. V lost 6 bases and J 7 bases, leaving 19 bases between the germline ends. CDR3 length: 15 residues. The CDR3 coding sequence is TGTGCCAGCTCCCTTTCTGGGGGGAGGATAAATGAGCAGTTCTTC. Residues: CASSLSGGRINEQFF.

The rearrangement uses TRBV7-3 and TRBJ1-2, with 7 nucleotides matching TRBD1. With 5 bases clipped from V and 5 bases from J, the junction kept 5 bases outside the gene matches. CDR3 length: 13 residues. The germline CDR1 and CDR2 sequences are SGHTA and FQGTGA. DNA of the CDR3: TGTGCCAGCAGCCCCGGGACAGATTATGGCTACACCTTC. Its protein is CASSPGTDYGYTF. The variable domain in full, with the rest retrieved from reference TRBV7-3 and TRBJ1-2, is GAGVSQTPSNKVTEKGKYVELRCDPISGHTALYWYRQSLGQGPEFLIYFQGTGAADDSGLPNDRFFAVRPEGSVSTLKIQRTERGDSAVYLCASSPGTDYGYTFGSGTRLTVV.